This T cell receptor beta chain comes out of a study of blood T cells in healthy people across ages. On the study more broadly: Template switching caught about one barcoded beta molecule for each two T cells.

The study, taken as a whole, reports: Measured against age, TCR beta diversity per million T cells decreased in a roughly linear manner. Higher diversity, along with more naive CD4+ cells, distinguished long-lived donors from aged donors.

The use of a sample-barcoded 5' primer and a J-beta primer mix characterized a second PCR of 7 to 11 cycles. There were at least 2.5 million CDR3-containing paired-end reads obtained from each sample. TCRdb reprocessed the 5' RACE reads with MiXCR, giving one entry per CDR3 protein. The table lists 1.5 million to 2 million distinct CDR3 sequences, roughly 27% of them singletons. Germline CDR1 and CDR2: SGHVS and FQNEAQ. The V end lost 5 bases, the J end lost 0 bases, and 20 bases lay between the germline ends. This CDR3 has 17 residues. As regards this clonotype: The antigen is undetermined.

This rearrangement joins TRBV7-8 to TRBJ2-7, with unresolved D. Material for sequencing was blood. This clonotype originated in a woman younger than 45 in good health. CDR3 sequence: CASSHKGMAEDSYEQYF. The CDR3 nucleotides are TGTGCCAGCAGCCATAAGGGAATGGCGGAAGACTCCTACGAGCAGTACTTC.